One sample yielded the 9 T cell receptor beta chains listed below, sequenced in a study of cytomegalovirus exposure and HLA in healthy donors (dated by TCRdb to about 2017). The library was generated by the immunoSEQ multiplex PCR assay. For the multiplex PCR, a mixture combining 60 forward primers for TCR Vbeta segments and 13 reverse primers for TCR Jbeta segments was used. The table comes from immuneACCESS by way of TCRdb, which keeps in-frame sequences with V and J called. Part of the clones is missing from these tables; in studies checked, under half for an unresolved V gene and the rest for unknown reasons. This sample lists approximately 110,000 clones; 67% were detected once. About 7.7% of the sample belongs to the ten largest clones. The sample was PBMCs. These receptors came from a man aged 18-30 years in good health and CMV-seropositive.

The chain couples TRBV29-1 to TRBJ1-2; 8 bases are a match to TRBD1. CDR3 length: 15 amino acids. From germline, CDR1 is SQVTM and CDR2 ANQGSEA. J gave up 3 bases and V 7 bases, and 13 bases lay outside the gene matches. In DNA form, the CDR3 reads TGCAGCGCCCGGACAGGGACATACCCGGACTATGGCTACACCTTC. It translates to CSARTGTYPDYGYTF.

The chain has TRBV7-2 and TRBJ2-3; D gene unclear. The germline V and J ends were trimmed by 5 bases and 6 bases, with 6 bases remaining between them. This CDR3 contains 11 residues. Germline CDR1 is SGHTA and CDR2 is FQGNSA. The CDR3 DNA follows: TGTGCCAGCAGCCGGTGGGATACGCAGTATTTT. Translation: CASSRWDTQYF. The complete variable domain, with remaining parts taken from reference TRBV7-2 and TRBJ2-3, reads GAGVSQSPSNKVTEKGKDVELRCDPISGHTALYWYRQSLGQGLEFLIYFQGNSAPDKSGLPSDRFSAERTGGSVSTLTIQRTQQEDSAVYLCASSRWDTQYFGPGTRLTVL.

This clone has just a few counts. The chain uses TRBV11-3 and TRBJ2-2; D may be TRBD2 (5 bases). V shed 0 bases and J shed 3 bases, with 14 bases lying between them. CDR3 length: 17 amino acids. CDR1 and CDR2 from the germline V gene are SGHNT and YENEEA. The CDR3 DNA reads as TGTGCCAGCAGCTTAGATGACTTTGGGCGGGACACCGGGGAGCTGTTTTTT. Protein: CASSLDDFGRDTGELFF.

This chain connects TRBV5-1 to TRBJ2-5; D might be TRBD1 (5 bases). In germline, CDR1 is SGHRS, CDR2 YFSETQ. The V end lost 6 bases, the J end lost 7 bases, and 16 bases lay between the germline ends. The CDR3 spans 13 residues. DNA of the CDR3: TGCGCCAGCATGGGGCCCGAATTGGCGACCCAGTACTTC. Translation: CASMGPELATQYF. The complete variable domain, with remaining parts taken from reference TRBV5-1 and TRBJ2-5, reads KAGVTQTPRYLIKTRGQQVTLSCSPISGHRSVSWYQQTPGQGLQFLFEYFSETQRNKGNFPGRFSGRQFSNSRSEMNVSTLELGDSALYLCASMGPELATQYFGPGTRLLVL.

Turning to this clone: Other DNA sequences in the same sample also yield this CDR3. The chain recombines TRBV10-2 with TRBJ1-1; D unresolved. The CDR3 sequence is 14 residues long. V dropped 4 bases and J dropped 7 bases, with 16 bases sitting between them. CDR1 is WSHSY and CDR2 is SAAADI in the germline V gene. The CDR3 DNA follows: TGCGCCAGCAGTGGCGGGGAGGGTCGTAATGAAGCTTTCTTT. Encoded protein: CASSGGEGRNEAFF.

V usage is TRBV15 and J usage is TRBJ2-5, with 11 bases identical to TRBD2. Trimming took 3 bases from V and 0 from J; bases not matched to a gene: 0. The CDR3 length is 15 residues. Germline CDR1 LNHNV, CDR2 YYDKDF (reference sequence). CDR3 coding DNA: TGTGCCACCAGCAGGGGACTAGCGGACCAAGAGACCCAGTACTTC. Its protein is CATSRGLADQETQYF.

J is TRBJ1-2 and V is TRBV11-2; TRBD1 is a possible D gene (5 bases). The CDR3 runs 15 residues. In germline, CDR1 is SGHAT, CDR2 FQNNGV. The V end lost 2 bases, the J end lost 6 bases, and 16 bases lay between the germline ends. The CDR3 DNA reads TGTGCCAGCAGCTTACGAGGAGGGCAGGGTGATGGCTACACCTTC. It translates to CASSLRGGQGDGYTF.

The V gene is TRBV15, the J gene TRBJ2-1; TRBD2 might be the D (6 bases). The CDR3 totals 15 residues. V was pared by 2 bases and J by 2 bases, with 10 bases between. The germline V gene encodes CDR1 LNHNV and CDR2 YYDKDF (reference sequence). Here the CDR3 reads CATSRRRGPYNEQFF. The CDR3 DNA sequence: TGTGCCACCAGCAGAAGGAGGGGTCCCTACAATGAGCAGTTCTTC.

This chain uses TRBV23-1 with TRBJ2-3, with 10 bases matching TRBD1. TRBV23-1 is noted as an ORF with a role that remains uncertain. The CDR3 is 16 residues long. After removal of 4 bases from V and 2 bases from J, the junction contained 6 bases not matched to a gene. This CDR3 reads CASSPRDRGYTDTQYF. The DNA for the CDR3 is TGCGCCAGCAGTCCGCGGGACAGGGGATACACAGATACGCAGTATTTT.